This TCR delta chain stems from a study of gamma-delta T cells after stem cell transplantation. Note on this clone: The TCRdb protein comes from a much larger clone and disagrees with this DNA's translation at residue 4, likely due to a read error; the protein given here is derived from the DNA.

TCRdb used CATT to re-call clones from the RT-PCR reads. The data show around 3,200 delta-chain clones, 5% seen once. The TCR originated in a human donor. It is not recorded whose cells these are; they may come from a transplant donor. The sequenced sample consisted of gamma-delta T cells.

The CDR3 is CACGEVYSGRLTDKLIF. DNA of the CDR3: TGTGCCTGTGGCGAAGTATATTCTGGGCGATTAACCGATAAACTCATCTTT. The chain couples TRDV2 to TRDJ1, with TRDD3 as a possible D gene (5 bases). The germline CDR1 and CDR2 sequences are GEAIGNYY and EKD. This CDR3 has 17 amino acids. The ends were cut back, 5 bases at V and 2 bases at J, with 23 bases in the middle.